Sequencing of this T cell receptor (beta chain) was carried out in a study of T-cell reconstitution after alpha-beta-depleted transplantation in children. This clonotype occurred many times. Its antigen is as yet unknown. General study findings and limits: T-cell numbers and diversity, one year after transplant, stemmed largely from T cells that were newly produced. Reportedly, roughly two months post-transplant, alpha-beta T cells arose from several hundred expanded graft clones.

Trimming took off 3 bases at V and 0 bases at J, with 10 bases between the two ends. The germline V gene encodes CDR1 DFQATT and CDR2 SNEGSKA (reference sequence). This CDR3 comprises 14 residues. Unique molecular identifiers were incorporated into the prepared TCRbeta library. TCRdb independently ran MiXCR on the PCR reads; one entry per CDR3 protein. Of fewer than 350,000 distinct CDR3 sequences in the sample, roughly 10% are singletons; the top ten hold 23%. This receptor was identified in a male patient aged 2-9 years who had a stem cell transplant for chronic granulomatous disease, so the T cells may come from the graft donor. The material sequenced was peripheral blood, taken 180 days after TCRalphabeta/CD19-depleted stem cell transplant. The gene calls are TRBV20-1 and TRBJ2-3; weak D call: TRBD2 (5 bases). The CDR3 nucleotides are TGCAGTGCTAGTGAGACTACCAGCACAGATACGCAGTATTTT. It encodes CSASETTSTDTQYF.